This T cell receptor beta chain was sequenced for a study of siplizumab effects on memory and regulatory T cells. Sequenced by immunoSEQ multiplex PCR; TCRdb stores in-frame clones only, minus some. The sample yields roughly 100,000 clones, 90% to 95% seen once. The CDR3 covers 15 residues. With 2 bases removed from V and 0 bases from J, the gap between germline ends came to 8 bases. Germline V gives CDR1 KGHSH, CDR2 LQKENI. This sequence was found in a human donor in good health. Sequencing was carried out using CD4+ T cells sorted from blood. This rearrangement joins TRBV18 to TRBJ2-1, with D perhaps matching TRBD2 (5 bases). CDR3 DNA sequence: TGTGCCAGCTCACCAGGACTGCACTCCTACAATGAGCAGTTCTTC. This codes for CASSPGLHSYNEQFF.